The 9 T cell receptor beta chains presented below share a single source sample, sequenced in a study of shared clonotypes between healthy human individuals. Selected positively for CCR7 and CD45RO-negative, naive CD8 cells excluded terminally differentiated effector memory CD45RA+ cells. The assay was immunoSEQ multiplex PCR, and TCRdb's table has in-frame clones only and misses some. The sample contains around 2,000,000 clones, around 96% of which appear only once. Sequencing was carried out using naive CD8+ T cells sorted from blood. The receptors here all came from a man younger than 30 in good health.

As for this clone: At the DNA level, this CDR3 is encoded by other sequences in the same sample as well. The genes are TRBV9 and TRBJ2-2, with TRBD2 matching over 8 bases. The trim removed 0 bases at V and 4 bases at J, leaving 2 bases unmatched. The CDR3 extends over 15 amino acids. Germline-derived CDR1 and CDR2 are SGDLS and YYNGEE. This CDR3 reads CASSVAGGLTGELFF. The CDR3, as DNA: TGTGCCAGCAGCGTAGCGGGGGGGCTCACCGGGGAGCTGTTTTTT.

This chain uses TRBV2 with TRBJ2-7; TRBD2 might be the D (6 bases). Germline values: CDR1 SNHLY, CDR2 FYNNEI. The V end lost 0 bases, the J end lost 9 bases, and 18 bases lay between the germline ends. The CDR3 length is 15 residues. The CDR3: CASSEALGDLEGQYF. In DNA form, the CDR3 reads TGTGCCAGCAGTGAAGCGTTAGGGGACTTAGAGGGGCAGTACTTC.

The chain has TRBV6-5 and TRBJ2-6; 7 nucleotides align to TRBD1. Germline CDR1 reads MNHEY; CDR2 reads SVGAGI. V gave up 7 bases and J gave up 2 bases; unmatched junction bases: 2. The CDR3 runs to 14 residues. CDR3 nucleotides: TGTGCCAGCAATACAGGGGCTGGGGCCAACGTCCTGACTTTC. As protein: CASNTGAGANVLTF.

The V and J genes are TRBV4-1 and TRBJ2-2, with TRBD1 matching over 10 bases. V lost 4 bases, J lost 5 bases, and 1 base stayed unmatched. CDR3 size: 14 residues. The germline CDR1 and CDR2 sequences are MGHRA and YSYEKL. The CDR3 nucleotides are TGCGCCAGCAGCCTGGACAGGGGGACCGGGGAGCTGTTTTTT. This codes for CASSLDRGTGELFF.

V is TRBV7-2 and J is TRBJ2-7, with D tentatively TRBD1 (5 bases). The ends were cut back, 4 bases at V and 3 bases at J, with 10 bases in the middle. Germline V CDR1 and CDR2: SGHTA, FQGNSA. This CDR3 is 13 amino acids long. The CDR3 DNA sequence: TGTGCCAGCAGCTACCTCAGGGACTACGAGCAGTACTTC. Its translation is CASSYLRDYEQYF.

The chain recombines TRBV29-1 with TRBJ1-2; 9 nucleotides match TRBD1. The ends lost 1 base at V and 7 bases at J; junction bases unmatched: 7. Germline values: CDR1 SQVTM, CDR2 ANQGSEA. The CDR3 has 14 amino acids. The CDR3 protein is CSVEGGQGGSGYTF. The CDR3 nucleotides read TGCAGCGTTGAAGGGGGACAGGGAGGTTCTGGCTACACCTTC.

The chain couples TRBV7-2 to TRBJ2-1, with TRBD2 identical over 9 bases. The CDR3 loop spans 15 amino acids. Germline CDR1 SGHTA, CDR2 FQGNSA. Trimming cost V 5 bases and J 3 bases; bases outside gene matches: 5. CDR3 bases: TGTGCCAGCAGCCGACTAGCGGCCGGCTACAATGAGCAGTTCTTC. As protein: CASSRLAAGYNEQFF.

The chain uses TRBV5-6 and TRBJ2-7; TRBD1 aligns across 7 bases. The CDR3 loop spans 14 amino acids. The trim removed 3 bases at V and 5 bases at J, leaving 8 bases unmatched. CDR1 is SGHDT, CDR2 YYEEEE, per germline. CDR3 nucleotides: TGTGCCAGCAGCTGGCGACAGGGTACCCACGAGCAGTACTTC. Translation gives CASSWRQGTHEQYF.

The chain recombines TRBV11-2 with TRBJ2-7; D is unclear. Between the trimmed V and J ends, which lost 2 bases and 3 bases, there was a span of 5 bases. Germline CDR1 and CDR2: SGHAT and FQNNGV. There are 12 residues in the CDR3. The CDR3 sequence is CASSLNNYEQYF. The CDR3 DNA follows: TGTGCCAGCAGCTTAAACAACTACGAGCAGTACTTC. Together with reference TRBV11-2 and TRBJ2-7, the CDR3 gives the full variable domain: EAGVAQSPRYKIIEKRQSVAFWCNPISGHATLYWYQQILGQGPKLLIQFQNNGVVDDSQLPKDRFSAERLKGVDSTLKIQPAKLEDSAVYLCASSLNNYEQYFGPGTRLTVT.